The rows below give T cell receptor beta chains drawn from one sample of a study of blood T cell repertoires in COVID-19. TCRdb keeps only in-frame clones here, not all; method: immunoSEQ multiplex PCR. The sample includes about 64,000 clones, 75% to 90% of them seen just once. The sequencing sample was made of peripheral blood. The receptor set was obtained from a man older than 75 with acute or convalescent COVID-19. The CDR3 runs from the conserved cysteine through the conserved F or W. Fields, in order: CDR3 DNA, CDR3 protein, J gene, D gene, V gene, clone size. A D gene is named only where the DNA matches it firmly. Some rows mark clone size as missing; the rest say once, few, many or name a class of expanded clone.

DNA: TGCGCCAGTGAGACAGGGGAGATCGGCACTGAAGCTTTCTTT
CDR3: CASETGEIGTEAFF
J: TRBJ1-1
D: TRBD1
V: TRBV5-1
size: .

DNA: TGTGCCAGCAGCCTAGGGACAGGGAAAGATACGCAGTATTTT
CDR3: CASSLGTGKDTQYF
J: TRBJ2-3
D: TRBD1
V: TRBV11-3
size: .

DNA: TGTGCCAGCAGGAGACAGGGCCCAGATACGCAGTATTTT
CDR3: CASRRQGPDTQYF
J: TRBJ2-3
D: TRBD1
V: TRBV2
size: .

DNA: TGCGCCAGCAGGAAGGAACTAGTTGGTACCGGGGAGCTGTTTTTT
CDR3: CASRKELVGTGELFF
J: TRBJ2-2
D: .
V: TRBV10-2
size: once

DNA: TGTGCCAGCAGCCCCCGGACAGGGTTTCGGAATTCACCCCTCCACTTT
CDR3: CASSPRTGFRNSPLHF
J: TRBJ1-6
D: TRBD1
V: TRBV5-8
size: .

DNA: TGTGCCATCAGTGAGTCGGGCAGGGAAGAGACCCAGTACTTC
CDR3: CAISESGREETQYF
J: TRBJ2-5
D: .
V: TRBV10-3
size: .

DNA: TGTGCCAGCAACGGACAGGGGGCTTTCTATGGCTACACCTTC
CDR3: CASNGQGAFYGYTF
J: TRBJ1-2
D: TRBD1
V: TRBV7-9
size: once

DNA: TGTGCCAGCAGTCTGATTGGTGAGGCCCAACGCTATCCAACTAATGAAAAACTGTTTTTT
CDR3: CASSLIGEAQRYPTNEKLFF
J: TRBJ1-4
D: .
V: TRBV6-6
size: .

DNA: TGTGCCAGCAGTTCAGGGCTTAAGGGAAACACCATATATTTT
CDR3: CASSSGLKGNTIYF
J: TRBJ1-3
D: .
V: TRBV6-5
size: .

DNA: TGTGCCAGTAGTACCATGACACGGCGCTACACCTTC
CDR3: CASSTMTRRYTF
J: TRBJ1-2
D: .
V: TRBV19
size: .

DNA: TGCGCCAGCAGCTTGGAGAAGAGGAGCGGCTACACCTTC
CDR3: CASSLEKRSGYTF
J: TRBJ1-2
D: .
V: TRBV5-1
size: .

DNA: TGTGCCAGCAGTGAACCGGGTCTAGCGGGGGTCACCGGGGAGCTGTTTTTT
CDR3: CASSEPGLAGVTGELFF
J: TRBJ2-2
D: TRBD2
V: TRBV2
size: .

DNA: TGTGCCAGCTCACTGCCGGGACAGGCCTACAATGAGCAGTTCTTC
CDR3: CASSLPGQAYNEQFF
J: TRBJ2-1
D: TRBD1
V: TRBV18
size: .

DNA: TGTGCCAGCAGATACCAGAACACTGAAGCTTTCTTT
CDR3: CASRYQNTEAFF
J: TRBJ1-1
D: .
V: TRBV6-5
size: .

DNA: TGTGCCAGCAGAGCCGGGACAGGGGGCTACGAGCAGTACTTC
CDR3: CASRAGTGGYEQYF
J: TRBJ2-7
D: TRBD1
V: TRBV6-5
size: .

DNA: TGTGCCAGCAGCTTGGGGCGGGGCTTATACAATGAGCAGTTCTTC
CDR3: CASSLGRGLYNEQFF
J: TRBJ2-1
D: .
V: TRBV5-5
size: .

DNA: TGTGCCAGCAGTTTTACAGGGAGCTATGGCTACACCTTC
CDR3: CASSFTGSYGYTF
J: TRBJ1-2
D: .
V: TRBV5-6
size: .

DNA: TGTGCCAGCAGTTTCAGGGGGCGCGGCACTGAAGCTTTCTTT
CDR3: CASSFRGRGTEAFF
J: TRBJ1-1
D: TRBD1
V: TRBV27
size: .

DNA: TGTGCCAGTAAGGGGACAGAAGGAAACACCATATATTTT
CDR3: CASKGTEGNTIYF
J: TRBJ1-3
D: TRBD1
V: TRBV19
size: .